The clone carrying this T cell receptor beta chain is a singleton in its sample. Its antigen is undetermined. These data come from a study of PD-1 blockade in classical Hodgkin lymphoma. The data were produced by immunoSEQ multiplex PCR, yet TCRdb's version contains in-frame clones alone and is incomplete. The sample has about 47,000 clones, 90% seen once. Study-level findings and limits: Diversity similar to that of newly diagnosed patients was seen at baseline in complete responders.

Trimming stripped 4 bases from V and 4 bases from J, with 16 bases between. This CDR3 comprises 15 residues. CDR1 MDHEN and CDR2 SYDVKM come from the germline V gene. The time point is: cycle 4 day 1 (C4D1), after less than seven weeks of nivolumab. Every one of the patients relapsed after autologous stem cell transplantation (brentuximab vedotin exposure was variable). V is TRBV28 and J is TRBJ1-1, with a possible D match to TRBD1 (6 bases). This specimen was peripheral blood mononuclear cells (PBMCs), taken before the fourth cycle of nivolumab. The source of this sequence is a human donor with classical Hodgkin lymphoma. This chain's CDR3 is CASSSPGGPATEAFF. Written as DNA, the CDR3 is TGTGCCAGCAGTTCCCCCGGGGGCCCGGCCACTGAAGCTTTCTTT. The full variable domain, its missing parts supplied by reference TRBV28 and TRBJ1-1, is DVKVTQSSRYLVKRTGEKVFLECVQDMDHENMFWYRQDPGLGLRLIYFSYDVKMKEKGDIPEGYSVSREKKERFSLILESASTNQTSMYLCASSSPGGPATEAFFGQGTRLTVV.